These 27 T cell receptor beta chains came from one sample sequenced in a study of cytomegalovirus exposure and HLA in healthy donors. Sequencing was performed with immunoSEQ multiplex PCR; in TCRdb, only in-frame clones are kept and a portion is missing. The table records 100,000 to 120,000 clones, more than 70% of them present only once. The sequenced material came from PBMCs. The receptors come from a woman aged 18-30 years in good health and CMV-seronegative.

This chain connects TRBV30 to TRBJ2-3, with D unclear. CDR1 GTSNPN and CDR2 SVGIG come from the germline V gene (reference sequence). Trimming cost V 0 bases and J 7 bases, with 5 bases left between them. This CDR3 has 11 amino acids. The CDR3 DNA sequence: TGTGCCTGGAGTGTACAATATACGCAGTATTTT. It specifies CAWSVQYTQYF.

The rearrangement uses TRBV29-1 and TRBJ2-7; 8 positions agree with TRBD2. Germline assignment: CDR1 SQVTM and CDR2 ANQGSEA. The ends lost 6 bases at V and 5 bases at J; junction bases unmatched: 9. This CDR3 spans 13 amino acids. CDR3 coding DNA: TGCAGCGTCCCCGGGGGGGGCGGGAACGAGCAGTACTTC. Protein product: CSVPGGGGNEQYF.

The CDR3 DNA is TGCGCCAGCAGCTTGGGCGGGGGAAGGGCAAGCAATCAGCCCCAGCATTTT. This codes for CASSLGGGRASNQPQHF. V and J are TRBV4-1 and TRBJ1-5, with a possible D match to TRBD1 (5 bases). CDR1 is MGHRA and CDR2 is YSYEKL in the germline V gene. The CDR3 sequence is 17 residues long. Trimming stripped 5 bases from V and 1 base from J, with 18 bases between.

In nucleotides, the CDR3 is TGTGCCAGCAGCAACATGAAAGCGGGAACAGATACGCAGTATTTT. This sequence encodes CASSNMKAGTDTQYF. The chain has TRBV28 and TRBJ2-3, with 7 bases that match TRBD2. From germline, CDR1 is MDHEN and CDR2 SYDVKM. This CDR3 spans 15 amino acids. The V segment lost 6 bases and the J segment 3 bases; nucleotides outside the gene matches: 9.

This clone was observed once. J is TRBJ2-2 and V is TRBV30; D not resolved. The CDR3 consists of 11 residues. Germline CDR1 is GTSNPN and CDR2 is SVGIG (reference sequence). V lost 4 bases and J lost 8, with 8 bases in between. In DNA, the CDR3 is TGTGCCTGGAAACTCGAGGGGGAGCTGTTTTTT. This gives the protein CAWKLEGELFF.

This clone was found once. The chain combines TRBV2 with TRBJ1-1; D might be TRBD1 (5 bases). The CDR3 contains 12 residues. Per the germline V gene, CDR1 is SNHLY and CDR2 is FYNNEI. Trimming stripped 7 bases from V and 8 bases from J, with 14 bases between. The CDR3 nucleotides read TGTGCCAGCACTCCCATCGGGGGGGAAGCTTTCTTT. This translates into CASTPIGGEAFF.

This clone was observed a handful of times. CDR3 nucleotides: TGCGCCACCTCGTCGACAGGGGGGTTCGGGGAGCAGTACTTC. It yields the protein CATSSTGGFGEQYF. V gene TRBV5-1 combines with J gene TRBJ2-7, with 9 bases fitting TRBD1. J lost 7 bases, V lost 9 bases, and 14 bases had no gene match. The CDR3 runs 14 residues. Germline CDR1 is SGHRS and CDR2 is YFSETQ.

The chain employs TRBV27 and TRBJ2-5; 8 bases map to TRBD2. The CDR3 loop spans 13 amino acids. Trimming at V came to 3 bases and at J to 4 bases, leaving 1 base not matched to a gene. Germline V gives CDR1 MNHEY, CDR2 SMNVEV (reference sequence). This CDR3 is CASSFREGETQYF. DNA for the CDR3: TGTGCCAGCAGTTTTCGGGAGGGAGAGACCCAGTACTTC.

The chain employs TRBV7-2 and TRBJ2-7, with TRBD1 identical over 7 bases. The CDR3 sequence is 14 residues long. Germline lookup yields CDR1 SGHTA and CDR2 FQGNSA. Unmatched junction bases numbered 2, after V lost 1 base and J lost 2 bases. The CDR3 loop reads CASSLEGGPYEQYF. CDR3 nucleotides: TGTGCCAGCAGCTTAGAAGGGGGCCCCTACGAGCAGTACTTC.

This chain connects TRBV11-2 to TRBJ2-3; 10 bases agree with TRBD2. Germline-derived CDR1 and CDR2 are SGHAT and FQNNGV. The CDR3 length is 18 residues. The V and J ends lost 6 bases and 1 base, in that order; junction bases with no gene match: 13. The CDR3 loop reads CASSSTSGISRGTDTQYF. CDR3 DNA sequence: TGTGCCAGCAGTTCCACTAGCGGGATCTCTCGAGGCACAGATACGCAGTATTTT.

J is TRBJ1-5 and V is TRBV7-3; perhaps TRBD1 as D (5 bases). Germline CDR1 is SGHTA and CDR2 is FQGTGA. Trimming pared 5 bases from V and 5 bases from J, leaving 10 bases between. The length of the CDR3 is 13 residues. The CDR3 region is CASSRGGDQPQHF. CDR3 DNA: TGTGCCAGCAGCCGAGGAGGGGATCAGCCCCAGCATTTT.

This clone was seen more than once but under ten times. The chain recombines TRBV6-4 with TRBJ2-6, with unresolved D. V lost 6 bases and J lost 0, with 9 bases in between. Germline V gene lookup returns CDR1 MRHNA and CDR2 SNTAGT. The length of the CDR3 is 15 residues. The CDR3 sequence is CASSLESSGANVLTF. The CDR3 nucleotides are TGTGCCAGCAGCCTTGAGAGCTCTGGGGCCAACGTCCTGACTTTC.

V and J are TRBV9 and TRBJ2-2; the D is unclear. V lost 1 base to trimming and J lost 1 base, with 5 bases between them. The CDR3 is made up of 14 amino acids. Germline assignment: CDR1 SGDLS and CDR2 YYNGEE. In nucleotides, the CDR3 is TGTGCCAGCAGCGTATCTGTGAACACCGGGGAGCTGTTTTTT. This codes for CASSVSVNTGELFF.

This chain connects TRBV30 to TRBJ2-5, with 7 bases identical to TRBD2. This CDR3 has 15 residues. Unmatched junction bases numbered 8, after V lost 0 bases and J lost 4 bases. Germline lookup yields CDR1 GTSNPN and CDR2 SVGIG (reference sequence). The CDR3 nucleotides are TGTGCCTGGAGTGTAGGGAGCGGGGAGGGAGAGACCCAGTACTTC. Its translation is CAWSVGSGEGETQYF.

This chain uses TRBV5-6 with TRBJ2-3; TRBD2 matches at 11 bases. Germline assignment: CDR1 SGHDT and CDR2 YYEEEE. The CDR3 loop spans 19 amino acids. V shed 4 bases and J 1 base; nucleotides not matched to a gene: 14. The CDR3 DNA follows: TGTGCCAGCAGCCCCCCTTGGGCAAGGGGACTAGCGGGCACAGATACGCAGTATTTT. Translating gives CASSPPWARGLAGTDTQYF.

J is TRBJ2-5 and V is TRBV11-2; 10 bases align to TRBD2. Germline values: CDR1 SGHAT, CDR2 FQNNGV. The CDR3 consists of 14 residues. V lost 7 bases to trimming and J lost 1 base; unmatched junction nucleotides: 3. CDR3 region: CASNRLAGQETQYF. In DNA, the CDR3 is TGTGCCAGCAACAGACTAGCGGGCCAAGAGACCCAGTACTTC.

In DNA, the CDR3 is TGCGCCAGCAGCCTGCTTCTAGCGCGGGATGAGCAGTTCTTC. Protein: CASSLLLARDEQFF. J is TRBJ2-1 and V is TRBV4-3; tentative D call: TRBD2 (6 bases). CDR1 is LGHNA, CDR2 YSLEER, per germline. The V gene lost 4 bases and the J gene lost 8 bases, with 15 bases spanning the gap. The CDR3 covers 14 residues.

This clone was found once. The gene calls are TRBV19 and TRBJ2-5; 9 nucleotides match TRBD1. The germline gives CDR1 LNHDA, CDR2 SQIVND (reference sequence). Trimming at V came to 7 bases and at J to 5 bases, leaving 8 bases not matched to a gene. The CDR3 extends over 14 amino acids. The CDR3 sequence is CASKRGQGPETQYF. The CDR3, as DNA: TGTGCCAGTAAGAGGGGACAGGGCCCGGAGACCCAGTACTTC.

The rearrangement uses TRBV28 and TRBJ1-1; D unresolved. The CDR3 is made up of 15 amino acids. V lost 5 bases, J lost 3 bases, and 16 bases lay in between. Germline loops: CDR1 MDHEN, CDR2 SYDVKM. CDR3 sequence: CASSPRELTHTEAFF. The CDR3 nucleotides are TGTGCCAGCAGTCCCCGGGAGCTAACTCACACTGAAGCTTTCTTT.

The gene calls are TRBV4-3 and TRBJ2-2; 14 bases agree with TRBD2. The CDR3 is made up of 17 amino acids. Germline V gene sequence: CDR1 LGHNA, CDR2 YSLEER. The V and J ends lost 3 bases and 7 bases, in that order; junction bases with no gene match: 7. CDR3 in amino acids: CASSHRLAGGPSGELFF. CDR3 in DNA: TGCGCCAGCAGCCACCGACTAGCGGGAGGGCCTAGCGGGGAGCTGTTTTTT.

This clone was counted once. The chain links TRBV5-1 to TRBJ2-5; D possibly corresponds to TRBD1 (6 bases). Trimming took 4 bases from V and 0 from J, leaving 10 bases between them. Looked up from germline, CDR1 is SGHRS and CDR2 is YFSETQ. This CDR3 comprises 14 residues. This CDR3 reads CASSAQGYQETQYF. DNA for the CDR3: TGCGCCAGCAGCGCCCAGGGGTACCAAGAGACCCAGTACTTC.

The rearrangement uses TRBV19 and TRBJ1-6; D not resolved. The germline gives CDR1 LNHDA, CDR2 SQIVND (reference sequence). This CDR3 is built from 14 residues. The ends were cut back, 7 bases at V and 5 bases at J, with 12 bases in the middle. CDR3 in amino acids: CASKVNRNNSPLHF. Here the CDR3 DNA reads TGTGCCAGTAAAGTTAACAGAAATAATTCACCCCTCCACTTT.

This rearrangement joins TRBV5-1 to TRBJ1-6, with TRBD1 matching 8 bases. Trimming took 1 base from V and 6 from J; bases not matched to a gene: 9. Germline V gives CDR1 SGHRS, CDR2 YFSETQ. CDR3 length equals 17 residues. The CDR3 sequence is CASSLQIPGGVNSPLHF. The CDR3 DNA sequence: TGCGCCAGCAGCTTGCAGATCCCAGGGGGCGTTAATTCACCCCTCCACTTT.

This clone appeared a few times. The chain has TRBV2 and TRBJ2-7; TRBD1 aligns across 7 bases. The CDR3 has 12 residues. The ends lost 6 bases at V and 1 base at J; junction bases unmatched: 0. The germline V gene encodes CDR1 SNHLY and CDR2 FYNNEI. The chain's CDR3 is CASRDRSYEQYF. The CDR3 bases are TGTGCCAGCAGGGACAGGTCCTACGAGCAGTACTTC.

V is TRBV19 and J is TRBJ1-2; 8 nucleotides match TRBD1. Germline V gene sequence: CDR1 LNHDA, CDR2 SQIVND (reference sequence). Losses at the gene ends were 3 bases for V and 7 bases for J; bases not matched to a gene: 7. The length of the CDR3 is 14 residues. The DNA of the CDR3 is TGTGCCAGTAGTATGAGACAGGGGTCTTCTGGCTACACCTTC. Protein sequence: CASSMRQGSSGYTF.

This clone has a single count. This chain connects TRBV18 to TRBJ2-7, with D maybe TRBD2 (6 bases). The V and J ends lost 5 bases and 3 bases respectively, with 11 bases between them. Germline V lookup: CDR1 KGHSH, CDR2 LQKENI. The CDR3 sequence is 13 residues long. The CDR3 here is CASSIGLFYEQYF. The CDR3 DNA is TGTGCCAGCTCAATTGGACTATTCTACGAGCAGTACTTC.

The chain employs TRBV30 and TRBJ2-7; 11 positions agree with TRBD2. The CDR3 spans 15 residues. Trimming removed 3 bases from V and 3 bases from J; junction bases left unmatched: 7. The germline V gene has CDR1 GTSNPN and CDR2 SVGIG (reference sequence). The CDR3 sequence: CAWSRGLAGLYEQYF. The DNA of the CDR3 is TGTGCCTGGAGCCGCGGACTAGCGGGTCTCTACGAGCAGTACTTC.